This TCR beta chain was identified during a study of shared clonotypes between healthy human individuals. Study in general: With ages of 18 to 49, the donors were two women and a few men.

Notes on this clone: Its specificity is not known.

Naive CD8 cells were CD45RO-negative, positively selected for CCR7, excluding terminally differentiated effector memory CD45RA+ cells. Assay execution proceeded at the deep level. In the original analysis: ImmunoSEQ yielded junction-only sequences lacking quality scores, so filtering differed. Only in-frame clones appear in the TCRdb table, and some are missing; sequencing was by immunoSEQ multiplex PCR. V and J calls and clone size come straight from that table; D and trimming were deduced from the DNA. The sample lists about 2 million clones; over 85% were seen once. Germline loops: CDR1 SEHNR, CDR2 FQNEAQ (reference sequence). The CDR3 runs 14 residues. V shed 7 bases, J shed 3 bases, and the junction held 7 bases outside the gene matches. Study-level results: In this cohort, only blood was sampled, and tissue repertoires likely differ.

V and J are TRBV7-9 and TRBJ2-7; 9 nucleotides align to TRBD2. The receptor was derived from a young man in good health. Material for sequencing was naive CD8+ T cells sorted from blood. CDR3 residues: CASTPRTSDYEQYF. The CDR3 DNA reads TGTGCCAGCACCCCAAGGACTAGCGACTACGAGCAGTACTTC.